One T cell receptor (beta chain) is described in this entry. Its matching antigen is unknown. The CDR3 length is 14 residues. With 1 base removed from V and 3 bases from J, the gap between germline ends came to 9 bases. CDR1 and CDR2 (germline): SGHTA, FQGTGA. This entry comes from a study of T cell responses to AZD1222 COVID-19 vaccine. Sequenced by immunoSEQ multiplex PCR; TCRdb stores in-frame clones only, minus some. The sample yields approximately 110,000 clones, around 87% seen once. The study, taken as a whole, reports: Unmutated variant regions are reportedly targeted by nearly half of spike-specific TCRs. Clonal diversity may have been underestimated in mostly white British donors.

This clonotype was obtained from an adult in good health. Source: peripheral blood, taken on day 0 of AZD1222 vaccination. The V gene is TRBV7-3, the J gene TRBJ1-1; D unclear. The CDR3 sequence is CASSLRGSDTEAFF. The CDR3 DNA reads as TGTGCCAGCAGCTTAAGAGGGAGCGACACTGAAGCTTTCTTT.